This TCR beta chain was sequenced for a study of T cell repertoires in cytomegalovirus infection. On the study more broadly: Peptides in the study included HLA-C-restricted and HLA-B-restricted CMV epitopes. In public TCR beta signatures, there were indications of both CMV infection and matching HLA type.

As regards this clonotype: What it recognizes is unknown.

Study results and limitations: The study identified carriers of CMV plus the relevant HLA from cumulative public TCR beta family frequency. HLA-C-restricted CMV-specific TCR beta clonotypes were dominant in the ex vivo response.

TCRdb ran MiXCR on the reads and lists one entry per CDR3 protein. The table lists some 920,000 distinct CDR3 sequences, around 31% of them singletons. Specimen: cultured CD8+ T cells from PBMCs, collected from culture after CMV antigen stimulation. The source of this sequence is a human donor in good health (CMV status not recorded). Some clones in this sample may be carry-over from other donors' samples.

In DNA form, the CDR3 reads TGTGCCAGCTGTATAAGGGGTAGCACAGATACGCAGTATTTT. Translated: CASCIRGSTDTQYF. V is TRBV28 and J is TRBJ2-3; D is possibly TRBD1 (5 bases). V gave up 8 bases and J gave up 0 bases, with 12 bases separating them. Germline CDR1 MDHEN, CDR2 SYDVKM. The CDR3 is made up of 14 amino acids.